What follows are 6 T cell receptor beta chains derived from one specimen sequenced in a study of T cell responses to AZD1222 COVID-19 vaccine. Sequenced by immunoSEQ multiplex PCR; TCRdb stores in-frame clones only, minus some. The data show 120,000 or so clones, with roughly 84% seen just once and about 1.2% held by the top ten. The source material was peripheral blood, sampled on day 0 of AZD1222 vaccination. Receptors were obtained from an adult in good health.

V and J are TRBV6-1 and TRBJ1-1; the D is unclear. Germline assignment: CDR1 MNHNS and CDR2 SASEGT. The CDR3 length is 14 residues. Trimming stripped 0 bases from V and 11 bases from J, with 16 bases between. CDR3 in DNA: TGTGCCAGCAGTGAAGCCGGTATCAGCCTTCAGGCTTTCTTT. Its translation: CASSEAGISLQAFF.

The CDR3 spells CASSLTSGPGRDTDTQYF. DNA for the CDR3: TGTGCCAGCAGCTTAACTAGCGGGCCAGGGAGGGACACAGATACGCAGTATTTT. This chain connects TRBV11-3 to TRBJ2-3; the match to TRBD2 covers 9 bases. Trimming at V came to 2 bases and at J to 2 bases, leaving 11 bases not matched to a gene. The CDR3 covers 18 residues. The germline CDR1 and CDR2 sequences are SGHNT and YENEEA. The complete variable domain, with remaining parts taken from reference TRBV11-3 and TRBJ2-3, reads EAGVVQSPRYKIIEKKQPVAFWCNPISGHNTLYWYLQNLGQGPELLIRYENEEAVDDSQLPKDRFSAERLKGVDSTLKIQPAELGDSAVYLCASSLTSGPGRDTDTQYFGPGTRLTVL.

The chain combines TRBV3-1 (or the pseudogene TRBV3-2) with TRBJ1-2; D perhaps matches TRBD1 (5 bases). Trimming removed 1 base from V and 6 bases from J, with 12 bases in between. Germline assignment: CDR1 LGHDT and CDR2 YNNKEL (reference sequence). The CDR3 totals 14 residues. Here the CDR3 DNA reads TGTGCCAGCAGCCAAGGTACATCAGGGCATGGCTACACCTTC. It translates to CASSQGTSGHGYTF.

The CDR3 sequence: CASSASGLPNYGYTF. The CDR3 DNA reads as TGTGCCAGCAGCGCTAGTGGTCTCCCAAACTATGGCTACACCTTC. The V and J genes are TRBV27 and TRBJ1-2; D call uncertain. Germline V gene sequence: CDR1 MNHEY, CDR2 SMNVEV (reference sequence). The V and J ends lost 6 bases and 2 bases respectively, with 16 bases between them. The CDR3 has 15 amino acids.

The chain links TRBV6-2 or TRBV6-3 to TRBJ1-3, with D uncertain. The CDR3 is 17 residues long. Trimming cost V 0 bases and J 0 bases, with 12 bases left between them. Germline CDR1 reads MNHEY; CDR2 reads SVGEGT. The CDR3 protein is CASSYSRTSFSGNTIYF. CDR3 sequence (DNA): TGTGCCAGCAGTTACTCGCGCACCTCCTTCTCTGGAAACACCATATATTTT.

The CDR3 sequence is CASSYADSNQPQHF. The CDR3 region has the DNA TGTGCCAGCAGTTACGCGGATAGCAATCAGCCCCAGCATTTT. The chain employs TRBV6-6 and TRBJ1-5, with D uncertain. The CDR3 is 14 amino acids. Trimming removed 2 bases from V and 0 bases from J, with 5 bases in between. CDR1 is MNHNY and CDR2 is SVGAGI in the germline V gene (reference sequence).